The source of this T cell receptor beta chain is a study of blood T cell repertoires in COVID-19. Assay: immunoSEQ multiplex PCR; the TCRdb copy retains only in-frame clones and omits some. Of over 200,000 clones detected, 70% to 90% appear once; the ten largest clones hold about 2.2%. V dropped 0 bases and J dropped 8 bases, with 13 bases sitting between them. The CDR3 is 15 amino acids. The germline gives CDR1 LNHNV, CDR2 YYDKDF (reference sequence). The sequence came from a man aged 30-40 years who had recovered from COVID-19. V is TRBV15 and J is TRBJ2-2; weak D call: TRBD1 (5 bases). Sequencing was performed on peripheral blood. The CDR3 here is CATSRDRQSIGELFF. As DNA, the CDR3 is TGTGCCACCAGCAGAGATAGACAGTCTATAGGGGAGCTGTTTTTT.